The present TCR beta chain was sequenced within a study of response to subunit inactivated influenza vaccine. Overall study findings and caveats: Only a handful of new T cells, the authors suggested, are recruited with each seasonal influenza vaccination.

V was trimmed by 6 bases and J by 1 base, leaving 15 bases between them. The CDR3 has 15 residues. Per the germline V gene, CDR1 is SEHNR and CDR2 is FQNEAQ (reference sequence). This clonotype appeared a few times. Antigen: not known. From the RT-PCR reads, TCRdb called clonotypes with MiXCR, one entry per CDR3 protein. The table records approximately 500,000 distinct CDR3 sequences, about 15% of them present only once. The genes are TRBV7-9 and TRBJ1-1; D not resolved. The sequence derives from a man aged 50 to 59 who received an inactivated influenza vaccine. The source material was PBMCs from blood, sampled about 12 days after vaccination. CDR3 sequence reads: CASRLSMGGNTEAFF. The DNA for the CDR3 is TGTGCCAGCAGGTTATCAATGGGAGGGAACACTGAAGCTTTCTTT.